A selection of T cell receptor beta chains follows, all from one sample in a study of T cell repertoires in cytomegalovirus infection. No antigen has been assigned to these receptors. TCRdb redid the calling of the reads with MiXCR, one entry per CDR3 protein. Altogether around 900,000 distinct CDR3 sequences are present, under 40% being singletons, with the ten largest covering under 15%. Sequencing was performed on cultured CD8+ T cells from PBMCs, taken from culture after CMV antigen stimulation. The receptors derive from a human donor in good health (CMV status not recorded). Some clones in this sample may be carry-over from other donors' samples. The CDR3 runs from the conserved cysteine through the conserved F or W. The order of the fields is D gene, clone size, J gene, V gene, CDR3 DNA, CDR3 protein. The D gene is left open where the match is weak. The listing skips clone size in some rows; elsewhere it reads once, few, many or a size class.

-	few	TRBJ2-4	TRBV11-2	TGTGCCAGCAGCCAGCTTCGGATGAGGGGTCCCTTAGCCAAAAACATTCAGTACTTC	CASSQLRMRGPLAKNIQYF
-	few	TRBJ2-7	TRBV13	TGTGCCAGCAGCTTAAATAGTGGACTCCGACGTAGAGAGCAGTACTTC	CASSLNSGLRRREQYF
-	many	TRBJ1-1	TRBV12-3/TRBV12-4	TGTGCCAGCAGAGGGGTTTTGGACACTGAAGCTTTCTTT	CASRGVLDTEAFF
-	-	TRBJ1-5	TRBV7-3	TGTGCCAGCAGCTTAACGCTTGGGGGCAATCAGCCCCAGCATTTT	CASSLTLGGNQPQHF
-	once	TRBJ1-2	TRBV19	TGTGCCAGTAGCCCAGGACCTTATAACTATGGCTACACCTTC	CASSPGPYNYGYTF
-	many	TRBJ1-2	TRBV6-5	TGTGCCAGCAGTTACTCGACGGATCTCGGCGGCTACACCTTC	CASSYSTDLGGYTF
TRBD2	many	TRBJ2-1	TRBV12-3/TRBV12-4	TGTGCCAGCAGTGCCCCTTCTAGCGGGGGGGCAAGGGGATCCTCCAATGAGCAGTTCTTC	CASSAPSSGGARGSSNEQFF
-	many	TRBJ1-1	TRBV7-8	TGTGCCAGCAGCTTAGGGGTACAGATGGCGAACACTGAAGCTTTCTTT	CASSLGVQMANTEAFF
TRBD1	-	TRBJ1-2	TRBV25-1	TGTGCCAGCAGTGAACGAGGACAGGGAGGAAATAGAGACTATGGCTACACCTTC	CASSERGQGGNRDYGYTF
TRBD1	-	TRBJ2-2	TRBV4-1	TGCGCCAGCAGCCAACTAGGACAGGGGGCCGACACCGGGGAGCTGTTTTTT	CASSQLGQGADTGELFF
-	-	TRBJ2-3	TRBV11-2	TGTGCCAGCAGCTTAGCTATGGGTCGTAGCACAGATACGCAGTATTTT	CASSLAMGRSTDTQYF
-	many	TRBJ1-2	TRBV9	TGTGCCAGCAGCTCAGTAGAAGGAATTTTCTATGGCTACACCTTC	CASSSVEGIFYGYTF
TRBD1	many	TRBJ2-1	TRBV27	TGTGCCAGCAGTATTACAGGGGGCGCCTCCTACAATGAGCAGTTCTTC	CASSITGGASYNEQFF
-	-	TRBJ1-1	TRBV18	TGTGCCAGCTCACCACCGACCGGCGGCTTTATCATGAACACTGAAGCTTTCTTT	CASSPPTGGFIMNTEAFF
TRBD2	-	TRBJ2-1	TRBV14	TGTGCCAGCAGCCATATCGGGACTAGCCAAATCGATGAGCAGTTCTTC	CASSHIGTSQIDEQFF
-	many	TRBJ1-1	TRBV7-6	TGTGCCAGCAGCCCGGACGGCTTGCGAGCTTTCTTT	CASSPDGLRAFF
-	-	TRBJ1-2	TRBV14	TGTGCCAGCAGCCAACAAAACTATGGCTACACCTTC	CASSQQNYGYTF
-	few	TRBJ2-3	TRBV10-3	TGTGCCATCAGTGAGTCGAGAACAGATACGCAGTATTTT	CAISESRTDTQYF
-	few	TRBJ1-5	TRBV29-1	TGCAGCGCCGCGACCGCCTTTAGCAATCAGCCCCAGCATTTT	CSAATAFSNQPQHF
TRBD2	-	TRBJ2-2	TRBV4-3	TGCGCCAGCAGCCAAGACCTAGCGGGGGGGCACACCGGGGAGCTGTTTTTT	CASSQDLAGGHTGELFF
TRBD2	once	TRBJ2-7	TRBV7-6	TGTGCCAGCAGCTTACCCTCCGGACTAGCGTGGGACTCCTACGAGCAGTACTTC	CASSLPSGLAWDSYEQYF
TRBD1	-	TRBJ1-4	TRBV7-8	TGTGCCAGCAGCTCAACCCCCGGGACAGATAATGAAAAACTGTTTTTT	CASSSTPGTDNEKLFF
-	few	TRBJ1-6	TRBV5-4	TGTGCCAGCAGCTTGGAACAGGGTGTAGGTTCACCCCTCCACTTT	CASSLEQGVGSPLHF
TRBD1	-	TRBJ1-4	TRBV6-6	TGTGCCAGCAGTTACCTTAGGACAGGCTCGAATGAAAAACTGTTTTTT	CASSYLRTGSNEKLFF
-	many	TRBJ2-3	TRBV6-6	TGTGCCAGCAGTTATGCTGCCAGGCACCCTAGCACAGATACGCAGTATTTT	CASSYAARHPSTDTQYF
-	-	TRBJ2-2	TRBV19	TGTGCCAGTAGGTCCCGAGCTGGGGGGAACACCGGGGAGCTGTTTTTT	CASRSRAGGNTGELFF
-	-	TRBJ1-5	TRBV5-5	TGTGCCAGCAGCTGGGAGATCAATCAGCCCCAGCATTTT	CASSWEINQPQHF
TRBD2	few	TRBJ2-5	TRBV7-6	TGTGCCAGCAGTACACGGGGGAGGGCTCTTCAAGAGACCCAGTACTTC	CASSTRGRALQETQYF
-	few	TRBJ2-1	TRBV29-1	TGCAGCGTTGAAGACCTACGGCAGGCCTACAATGAGCAGTTCTTC	CSVEDLRQAYNEQFF
-	-	TRBJ1-1	TRBV24-1	TGTGCCACCAGTGATTACAGGGAGAAAAAAACGAACACTGAAGCTTTCTTT	CATSDYREKKTNTEAFF
TRBD1	-	TRBJ1-1	TRBV7-9	TGTGCCAGCAGTTCCACAGGGGGCGCGGAAACTGAAGCTTTCTTT	CASSSTGGAETEAFF
-	few	TRBJ1-1	TRBV9	TGTGCCAGCAGCGTAGTGGGGGGAAGCACTGAAGCTTTCTTT	CASSVVGGSTEAFF
-	few	TRBJ1-1	TRBV7-9	TGTGCCATCCTTTCAGGGGTCTTGGGGGAGCTTTATGCGGCTGGCACTGAAGCTTTCTTT	CAILSGVLGELYAAGTEAFF
TRBD1	-	TRBJ1-6	TRBV20-1	TGCAGTGCTAGTACCCCGGACAGGGGATCAAATTCACCCCTCCACTTT	CSASTPDRGSNSPLHF
-	many	TRBJ1-2	TRBV7-9	TGTGCCAGCAGCTTAGAGGGAGGCGCTTTAGTCTACACCTTC	CASSLEGGALVYTF
-	-	TRBJ2-1	TRBV3-1	TGTGCCAGCAGTCGAATACTAAGGAGATTCCCCTACAATGAGCAGTTCTTC	CASSRILRRFPYNEQFF
-	-	TRBJ1-1	TRBV27	TGTGCCAGCAGTCCAAGCCGGGCCCTGAGCACTGAAGCTTTCTTT	CASSPSRALSTEAFF
TRBD2	-	TRBJ2-1	TRBV7-9	TGTGCCAGCAGCCACACTGCTCGGGGGGGTTACAATGAGCAGTTCTTC	CASSHTARGGYNEQFF
-	few	TRBJ2-7	TRBV7-9	TGTGCCAGCAGCGGCACAGGGAGCTCCTACGAGCAGTACTTC	CASSGTGSSYEQYF
-	few	TRBJ2-6	TRBV12-3/TRBV12-4	TGTGCCAGCAGCCTCCAATTTTCTGGGGCCAACGTCCTGACTTTC	CASSLQFSGANVLTF
-	many	TRBJ1-3	TRBV7-2	TGTGCCAGCAGCCTTAGGGAGACTGGAAACACCATATATTTT	CASSLRETGNTIYF
-	-	TRBJ1-3	TRBV7-2	TGTGCCAGCAGCGAACCAGGAAACACCATATATTTT	CASSEPGNTIYF
-	few	TRBJ1-5	TRBV7-6	TGTGCCAGCAGCTTAGGGGGCTGGAGTCAGCCCCAGCATTTT	CASSLGGWSQPQHF
-	once	TRBJ2-2	TRBV11-3	TGTGCCAGCAGCGGCCTACAGGGTAACACCGGGGAGCTGTTTTTT	CASSGLQGNTGELFF
-	few	TRBJ2-5	TRBV6-1	TGTGCCAGCACGCGTGTGCGGATATCACAAGAGACCCAGTACTTC	CASTRVRISQETQYF
-	many	TRBJ1-2	TRBV27	TGTGCCAGCAGTTTTGGGACGAACTATGGCTACACCTTC	CASSFGTNYGYTF
-	few	TRBJ2-1	TRBV15	TGTGCCACCAGCAGAGATGCTAGGGGGACACCCTCGGTCAGTGAGCAGTTCTTC	CATSRDARGTPSVSEQFF
-	-	TRBJ2-5	TRBV20-1	TGCAGTGCTAGACCCTGGGGGACTCTCTCAGAGACCCAGTACTTC	CSARPWGTLSETQYF
-	many	TRBJ1-5	TRBV7-2	TGTGCCAGCAGCTTAGCCCCAGGGTACCAGCCCCAGCATTTT	CASSLAPGYQPQHF
-	-	TRBJ2-3	TRBV12-5	TGTGCTTTCAGGAGACACGGCCCCTCAGATACGCAGTATTTT	CAFRRHGPSDTQYF
-	few	TRBJ1-5	TRBV12-3/TRBV12-4	TGTGCCAGCAGTTTCATAGGGGTACACCAGCCCCAGCATTTT	CASSFIGVHQPQHF
TRBD2	few	TRBJ2-2	TRBV7-9	TGTGCCAGCAGGGGACTAGCGGGGGGGCCGAACACCGGGGAGCTGTTTTTT	CASRGLAGGPNTGELFF
-	-	TRBJ2-4	TRBV12-3/TRBV12-4	TGTGCCAGCAGTTTAGATTGGGGCTACCGGGTGGCCAAAAACATTCAGTACTTC	CASSLDWGYRVAKNIQYF
-	-	TRBJ2-1	TRBV19	TGTGCCAGTAGTCCGCGGTCTCTTCCCTATAACAATGAGCAGTTCTTC	CASSPRSLPYNNEQFF
TRBD2	-	TRBJ2-7	TRBV4-1	TGTGCCAGCAGCCAAGAACCCTGGACTAGCGGCTTCTACGAGCAGTACTTC	CASSQEPWTSGFYEQYF
TRBD1	few	TRBJ1-6	TRBV27	TGTGCCAGCAGCCCAGGACAGGTTAATTCACCCCTCCACTTT	CASSPGQVNSPLHF
TRBD1	few	TRBJ2-2	TRBV12-3/TRBV12-4	TGTGCCAGCAGAGACGACAGGGGGGACACCGGGGAGCTGTTTTTT	CASRDDRGDTGELFF
-	-	TRBJ2-3	TRBV6-2/TRBV6-3	TGTGCCAGCAGCCCACTAGGGTCCTCGAGGGAAGATACGCAGTATTTT	CASSPLGSSREDTQYF
TRBD1	-	TRBJ1-2	TRBV19	TGTGCTAGCGGGGGACAGGTACTATATGGCTACACCTTC	CASGGQVLYGYTF
-	once	TRBJ1-2	TRBV19	TGTGCCAGTAGTCCCTCCGTGGGGGAAAACTATGGCTACACCTTC	CASSPSVGENYGYTF